What follows describes a single TCR beta chain. This sample is drawn from a study of blood T cell repertoires in COVID-19. Study-wide context: PBMCs, B-cell-depleted T cells, or T cells were the source of the cDNA or gDNA that made up the material.

TCRdb keeps only in-frame clones here, not all; method: immunoSEQ multiplex PCR. The sample holds over 20,000 clones, 86% seen once. CDR1 is SNHLY and CDR2 is FYNNEI in the germline V gene. V shed 6 bases and J shed 3 bases, with 12 bases lying between them. This CDR3 spans 14 amino acids. The sample consisted of peripheral blood. This TCR was recovered from a human donor with active COVID-19. The donor label of this sample is uncertain. The chain links TRBV2 to TRBJ2-4; a weak D match, TRBD2 (6 bases). CDR3 nucleotide sequence: TGTGCCAGCAGCTGGGACTCTGTCAAAAACATTCAGTACTTC. It encodes CASSWDSVKNIQYF.